This T cell receptor (beta chain) is from a study of regulatory T cells in long-lasting Graves disease. Study at large: A definition of persistent Graves' disease required over 5 years of antithyroid drugs plus positive TSH receptor antibodies. Overall study results and limits: The sample size was small, and this may have reduced accuracy. Reduced TCR diversity was observed in persistent Graves' patients versus newly diagnosed patients.

Time point described: persistent/refractory GD, antithyroid drugs over 5 years with positive TRAb. From RNA extracted from PBMCs, the TCR library was made. This CDR3 has 13 amino acids. V lost 7 bases and J lost 5, with 15 bases in between. Germline assignment: CDR1 SNHLY and CDR2 FYNNEI. Building the TCR beta libraries relied on iRepertoire HTBI primers, and CDR3 regions underwent Arm-PCR. MiXCR, applied by TCRdb to the multiplex PCR reads, yields one record per CDR3 protein. The table shows about 290,000 distinct CDR3 sequences, with 22% occurring only once. There are many counts of this clonotype. Its antigen is not known.

This TCR came from a female donor with Graves disease. The chain recombines TRBV2 with TRBJ2-7, with a possible D match to TRBD2 (5 bases). The sample consisted of peripheral blood mononuclear cells (PBMCs), taken when the disease was refractory, from a patient treated with antithyroid drugs. DNA of the CDR3: TGTGCCAGCAAGGGAGAACTCCTTCACGAGCAGTACTTC. It encodes CASKGELLHEQYF.